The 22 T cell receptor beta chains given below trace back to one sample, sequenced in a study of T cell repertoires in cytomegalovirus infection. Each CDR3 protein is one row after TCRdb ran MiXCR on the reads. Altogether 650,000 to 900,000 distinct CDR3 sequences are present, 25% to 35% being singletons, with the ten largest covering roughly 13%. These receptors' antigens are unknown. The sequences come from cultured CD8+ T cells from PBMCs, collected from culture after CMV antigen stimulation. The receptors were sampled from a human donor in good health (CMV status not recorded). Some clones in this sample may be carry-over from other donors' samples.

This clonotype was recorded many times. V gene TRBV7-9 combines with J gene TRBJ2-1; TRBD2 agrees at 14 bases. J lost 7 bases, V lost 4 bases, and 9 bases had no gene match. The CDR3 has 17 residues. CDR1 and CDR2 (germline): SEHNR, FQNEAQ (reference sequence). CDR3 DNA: TGTGCCAGCAGCTCCCGACTAGCGGGGGGGTCCATGAATGAGCAGTTCTTC. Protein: CASSSRLAGGSMNEQFF. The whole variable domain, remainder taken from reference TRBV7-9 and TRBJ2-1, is DTGVSQNPRHKITKRGQNVTFRCDPISEHNRLYWYRQTLGQGPEFLTYFQNEAQLEKSRLLSDRFSAERPKGSFSTLEIQRTEQGDSAMYLCASSSRLAGGSMNEQFFGPGTRLTVL.

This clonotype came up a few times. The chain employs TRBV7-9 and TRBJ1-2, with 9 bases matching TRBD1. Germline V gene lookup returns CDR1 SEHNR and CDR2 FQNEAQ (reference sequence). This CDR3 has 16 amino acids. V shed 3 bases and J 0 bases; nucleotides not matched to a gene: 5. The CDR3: CASSLGTGNTNYGYTF. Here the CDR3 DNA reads TGTGCCAGCAGCTTGGGGACAGGGAACACTAACTATGGCTACACCTTC.

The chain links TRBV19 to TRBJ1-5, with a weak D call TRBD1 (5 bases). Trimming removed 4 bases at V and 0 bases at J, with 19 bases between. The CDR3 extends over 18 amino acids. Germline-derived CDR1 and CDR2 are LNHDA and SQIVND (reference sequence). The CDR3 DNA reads TGTGCCAGTAGTAGGGGGGGTACCGAGAGAATTAGCAATCAGCCCCAGCATTTT. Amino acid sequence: CASSRGGTERISNQPQHF.

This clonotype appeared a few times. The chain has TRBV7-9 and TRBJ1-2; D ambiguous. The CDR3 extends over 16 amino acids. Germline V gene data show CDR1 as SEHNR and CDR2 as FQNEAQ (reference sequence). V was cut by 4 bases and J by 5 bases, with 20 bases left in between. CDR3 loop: CASSSYSDPASYGYTF. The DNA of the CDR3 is TGTGCCAGCAGCTCCTACTCCGATCCCGCCTCTTATGGCTACACCTTC.

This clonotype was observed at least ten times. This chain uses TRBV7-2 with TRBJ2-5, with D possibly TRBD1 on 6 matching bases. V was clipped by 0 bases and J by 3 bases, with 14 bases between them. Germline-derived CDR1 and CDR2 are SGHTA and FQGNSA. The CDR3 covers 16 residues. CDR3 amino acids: CASSLAPFRTEETQYF. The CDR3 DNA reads TGTGCCAGCAGCTTAGCCCCCTTTAGGACAGAAGAGACCCAGTACTTC.

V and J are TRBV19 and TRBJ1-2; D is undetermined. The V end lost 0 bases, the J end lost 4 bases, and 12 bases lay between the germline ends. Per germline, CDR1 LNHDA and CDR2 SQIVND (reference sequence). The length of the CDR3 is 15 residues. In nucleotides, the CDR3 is TGTGCCAGTAGTATAGAAGAAGCTTCTAGCTATGGCTACACCTTC. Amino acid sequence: CASSIEEASSYGYTF.

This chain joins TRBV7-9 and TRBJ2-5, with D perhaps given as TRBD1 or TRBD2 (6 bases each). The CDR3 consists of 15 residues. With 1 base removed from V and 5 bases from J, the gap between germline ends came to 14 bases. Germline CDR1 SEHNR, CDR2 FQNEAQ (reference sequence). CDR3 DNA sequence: TGTGCCAGCAGCTTAGAGGTGGGGGGCATCGAGACCCAGTACTTC. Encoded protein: CASSLEVGGIETQYF.

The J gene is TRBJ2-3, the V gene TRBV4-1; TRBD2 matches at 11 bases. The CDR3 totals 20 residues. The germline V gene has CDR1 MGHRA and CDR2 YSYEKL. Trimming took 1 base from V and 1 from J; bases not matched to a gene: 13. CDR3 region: CASSQVIMLAGGSRTDTQYF. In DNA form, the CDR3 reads TGCGCCAGCAGCCAAGTCATTATGCTAGCGGGGGGCTCTCGCACAGATACGCAGTATTTT.

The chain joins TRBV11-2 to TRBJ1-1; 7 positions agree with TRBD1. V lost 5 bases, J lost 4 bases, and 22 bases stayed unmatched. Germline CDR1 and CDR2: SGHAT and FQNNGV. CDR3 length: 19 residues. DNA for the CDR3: TGTGCCAGCAGCCCTAGGGCCCCAGGGGGGATAACGAAGGGCACTGAAGCTTTCTTT. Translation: CASSPRAPGGITKGTEAFF.

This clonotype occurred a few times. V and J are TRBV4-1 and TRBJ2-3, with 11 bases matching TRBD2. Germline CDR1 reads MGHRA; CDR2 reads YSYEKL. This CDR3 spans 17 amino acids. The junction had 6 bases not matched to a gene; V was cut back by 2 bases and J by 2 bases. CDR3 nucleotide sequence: TGCGCCAGCAGCCAAAGAGTGACTAGCGGGGTCACAGATACGCAGTATTTT. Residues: CASSQRVTSGVTDTQYF.

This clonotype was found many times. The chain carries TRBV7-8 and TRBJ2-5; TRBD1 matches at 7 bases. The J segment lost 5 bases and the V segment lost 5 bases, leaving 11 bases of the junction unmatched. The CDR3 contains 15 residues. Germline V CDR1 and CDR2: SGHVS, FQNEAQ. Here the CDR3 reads CASSPPGGRDETQYF. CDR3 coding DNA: TGTGCCAGCAGCCCCCCAGGGGGACGCGATGAGACCCAGTACTTC. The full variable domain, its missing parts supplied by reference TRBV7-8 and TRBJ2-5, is GAGVSQSPRYKVAKRGQDVALRCDPISGHVSLFWYQQALGQGPEFLTYFQNEAQLDKSGLPSDRFFAERPEGSVSTLKIQRTQQEDSAVYLCASSPPGGRDETQYFGPGTRLLVL.

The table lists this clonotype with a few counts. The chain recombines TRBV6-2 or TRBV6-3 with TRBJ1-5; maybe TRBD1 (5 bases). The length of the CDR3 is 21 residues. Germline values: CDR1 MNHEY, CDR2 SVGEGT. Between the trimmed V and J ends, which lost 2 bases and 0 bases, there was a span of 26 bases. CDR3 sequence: CASSYPSYRQGPHLSNQPQHF. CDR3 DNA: TGTGCCAGCAGTTACCCGAGCTATCGGCAGGGACCCCACCTTAGCAATCAGCCCCAGCATTTT.

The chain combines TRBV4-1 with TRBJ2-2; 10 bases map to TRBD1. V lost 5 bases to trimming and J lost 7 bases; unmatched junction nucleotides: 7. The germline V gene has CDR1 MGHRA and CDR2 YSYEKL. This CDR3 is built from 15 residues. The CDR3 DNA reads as TGCGCCAGCAGCACCCGACAGGGGGCCGGCGGGGAGCTGTTTTTT. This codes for CASSTRQGAGGELFF.

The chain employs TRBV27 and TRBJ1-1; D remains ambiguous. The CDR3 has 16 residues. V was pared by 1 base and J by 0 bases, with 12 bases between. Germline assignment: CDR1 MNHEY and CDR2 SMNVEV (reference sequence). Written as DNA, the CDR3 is TGTGCCAGCAGTTTATTTCCCCAGCCACTGAACACTGAAGCTTTCTTT. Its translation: CASSLFPQPLNTEAFF.

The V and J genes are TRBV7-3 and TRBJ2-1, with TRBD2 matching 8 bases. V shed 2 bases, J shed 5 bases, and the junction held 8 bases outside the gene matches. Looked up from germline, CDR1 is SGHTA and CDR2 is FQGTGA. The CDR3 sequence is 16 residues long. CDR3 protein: CASSLSGTSINNEQFF. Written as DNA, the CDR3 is TGTGCCAGCAGCTTATCGGGGACTAGTATTAACAATGAGCAGTTCTTC.

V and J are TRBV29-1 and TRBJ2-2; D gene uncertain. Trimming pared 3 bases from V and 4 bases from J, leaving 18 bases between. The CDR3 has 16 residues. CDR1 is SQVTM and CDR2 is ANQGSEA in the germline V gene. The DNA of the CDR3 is TGCAGCGTTGAGGGGTCTCAATTCGCGAGCACCGGGGAGCTGTTTTTT. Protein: CSVEGSQFASTGELFF.

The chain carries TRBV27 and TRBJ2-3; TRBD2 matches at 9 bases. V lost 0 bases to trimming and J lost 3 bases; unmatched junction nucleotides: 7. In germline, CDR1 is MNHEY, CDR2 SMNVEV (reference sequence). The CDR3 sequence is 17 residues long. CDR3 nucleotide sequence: TGTGCCAGCAGTTTATCGGGCGGGGGGGCCCGTACAGATACGCAGTATTTT. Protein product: CASSLSGGGARTDTQYF.

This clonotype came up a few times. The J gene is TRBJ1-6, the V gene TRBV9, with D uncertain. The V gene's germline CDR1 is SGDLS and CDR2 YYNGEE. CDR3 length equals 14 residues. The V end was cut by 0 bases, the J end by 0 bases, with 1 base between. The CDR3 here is CASSVASYNSPLHF. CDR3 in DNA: TGTGCCAGCAGCGTAGCCTCCTATAATTCACCCCTCCACTTT. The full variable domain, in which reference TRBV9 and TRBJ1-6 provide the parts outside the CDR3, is DSGVTQTPKHLITATGQRVTLRCSPRSGDLSVYWYQQSLDQGLQFLIQYYNGEERAKGNILERFSAQQFPDLHSELNLSSLELGDSALYFCASSVASYNSPLHFGNGTRLTVT.

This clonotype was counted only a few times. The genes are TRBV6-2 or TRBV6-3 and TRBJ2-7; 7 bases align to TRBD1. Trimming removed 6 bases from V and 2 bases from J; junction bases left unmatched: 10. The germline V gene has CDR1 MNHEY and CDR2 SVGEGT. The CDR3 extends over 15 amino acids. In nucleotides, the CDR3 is TGTGCCAGCAGCAGACTCGGACAGGCCACCTACGAGCAGTACGTC. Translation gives CASSRLGQATYEQYV.

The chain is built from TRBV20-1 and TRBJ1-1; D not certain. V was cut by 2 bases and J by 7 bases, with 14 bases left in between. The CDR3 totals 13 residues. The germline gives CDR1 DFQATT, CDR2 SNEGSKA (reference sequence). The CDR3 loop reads CSARPRGVHEAFF. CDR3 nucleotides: TGCAGTGCTAGACCCCGCGGCGTTCATGAAGCTTTCTTT.

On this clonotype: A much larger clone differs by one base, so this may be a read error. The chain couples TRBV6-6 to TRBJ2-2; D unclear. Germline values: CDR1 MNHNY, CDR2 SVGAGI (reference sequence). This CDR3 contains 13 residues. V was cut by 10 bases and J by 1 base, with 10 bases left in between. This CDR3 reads CAIIDQNTGELFF. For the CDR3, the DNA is TGTGCCATCATAGACCAGAACACCGGGGAGCTGTTTTTT.

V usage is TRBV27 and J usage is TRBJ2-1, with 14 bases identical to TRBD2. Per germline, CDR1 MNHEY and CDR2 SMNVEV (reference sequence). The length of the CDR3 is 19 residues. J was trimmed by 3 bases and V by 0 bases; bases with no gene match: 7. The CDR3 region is CASSLSPGLAGGLYNEQFF. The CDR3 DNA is TGTGCCAGCAGTTTATCCCCCGGACTAGCGGGGGGCCTCTACAATGAGCAGTTCTTC.